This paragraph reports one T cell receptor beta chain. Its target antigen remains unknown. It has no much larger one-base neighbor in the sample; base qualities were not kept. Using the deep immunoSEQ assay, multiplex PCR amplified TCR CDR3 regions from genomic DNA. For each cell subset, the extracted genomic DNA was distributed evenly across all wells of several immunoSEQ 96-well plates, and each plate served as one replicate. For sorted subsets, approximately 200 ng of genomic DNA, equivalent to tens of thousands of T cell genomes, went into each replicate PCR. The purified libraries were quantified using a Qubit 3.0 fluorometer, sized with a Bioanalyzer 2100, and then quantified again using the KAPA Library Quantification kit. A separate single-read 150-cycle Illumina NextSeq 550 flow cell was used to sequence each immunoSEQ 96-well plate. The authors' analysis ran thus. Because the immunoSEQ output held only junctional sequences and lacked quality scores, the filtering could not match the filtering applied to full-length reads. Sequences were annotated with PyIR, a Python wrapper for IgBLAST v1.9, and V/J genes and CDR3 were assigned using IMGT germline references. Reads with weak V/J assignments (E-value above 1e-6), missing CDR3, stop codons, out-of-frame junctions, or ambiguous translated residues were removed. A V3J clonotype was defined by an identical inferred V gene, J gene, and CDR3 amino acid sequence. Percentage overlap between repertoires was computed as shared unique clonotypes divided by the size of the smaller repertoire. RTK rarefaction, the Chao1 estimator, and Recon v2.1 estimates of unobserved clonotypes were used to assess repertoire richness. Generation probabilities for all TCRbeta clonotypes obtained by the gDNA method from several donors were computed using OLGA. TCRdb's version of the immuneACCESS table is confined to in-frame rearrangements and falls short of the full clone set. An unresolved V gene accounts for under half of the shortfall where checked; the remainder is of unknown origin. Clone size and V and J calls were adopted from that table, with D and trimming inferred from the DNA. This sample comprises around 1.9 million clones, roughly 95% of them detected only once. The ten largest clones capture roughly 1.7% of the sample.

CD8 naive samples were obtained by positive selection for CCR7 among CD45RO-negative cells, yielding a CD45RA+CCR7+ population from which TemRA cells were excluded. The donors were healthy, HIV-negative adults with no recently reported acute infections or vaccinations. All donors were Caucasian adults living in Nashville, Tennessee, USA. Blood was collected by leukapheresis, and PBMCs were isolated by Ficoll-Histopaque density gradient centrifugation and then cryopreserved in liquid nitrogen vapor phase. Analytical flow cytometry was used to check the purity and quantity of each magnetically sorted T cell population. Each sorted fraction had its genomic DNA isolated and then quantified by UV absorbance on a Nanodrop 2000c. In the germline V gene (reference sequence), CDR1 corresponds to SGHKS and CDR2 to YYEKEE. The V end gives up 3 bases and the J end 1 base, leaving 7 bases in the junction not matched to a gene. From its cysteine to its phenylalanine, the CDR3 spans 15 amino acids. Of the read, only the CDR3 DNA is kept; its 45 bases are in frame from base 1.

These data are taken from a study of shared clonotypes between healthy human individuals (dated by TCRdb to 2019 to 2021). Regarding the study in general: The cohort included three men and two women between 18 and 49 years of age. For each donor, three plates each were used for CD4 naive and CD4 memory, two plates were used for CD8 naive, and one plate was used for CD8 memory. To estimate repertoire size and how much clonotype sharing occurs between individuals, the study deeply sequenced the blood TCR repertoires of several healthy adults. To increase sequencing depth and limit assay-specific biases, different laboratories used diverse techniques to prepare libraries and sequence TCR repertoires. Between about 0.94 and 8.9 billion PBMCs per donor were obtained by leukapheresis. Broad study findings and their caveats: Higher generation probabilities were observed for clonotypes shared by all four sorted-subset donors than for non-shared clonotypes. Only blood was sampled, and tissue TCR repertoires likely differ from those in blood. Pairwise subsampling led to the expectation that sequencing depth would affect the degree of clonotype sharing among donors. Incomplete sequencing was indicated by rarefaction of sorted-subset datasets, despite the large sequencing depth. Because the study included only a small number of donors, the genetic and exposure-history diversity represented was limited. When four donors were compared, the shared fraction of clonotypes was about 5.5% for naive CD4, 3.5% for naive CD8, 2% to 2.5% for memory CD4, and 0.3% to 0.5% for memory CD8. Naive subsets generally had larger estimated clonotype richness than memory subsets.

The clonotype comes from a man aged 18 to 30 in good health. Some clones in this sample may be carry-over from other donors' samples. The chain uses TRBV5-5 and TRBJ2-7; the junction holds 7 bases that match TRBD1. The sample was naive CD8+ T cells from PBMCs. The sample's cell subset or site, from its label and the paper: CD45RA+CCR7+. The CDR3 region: CASSSTGVPSYEQYF. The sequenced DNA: TGTGCCAGCAGCTCTACAGGGGTCCCATCCTACGAGCAGTACTTC.